The present T cell receptor (beta chain) was sequenced within a study of T cell repertoires in cytomegalovirus infection. About the research overall: Recently identified HLA-C-restricted CMV epitopes and well-studied HLA-B-restricted CMV epitopes were used by the study. Public TCR beta signatures marked donors with CMV infection and the matching HLA.

CDR3 length equals 13 residues. Looked up from germline, CDR1 is SGHKS and CDR2 is YYEKEE (reference sequence). V lost 1 base, J lost 6 bases, and 9 bases lay in between. Overall study findings and caveats: Summed frequency of shared TCR beta families picked out CMV carriers who also had the relevant HLA. Clonotype analysis showed dominance of the ex vivo response by HLA-C-restricted CMV-specific TCR beta clonotypes.

Comments on this clonotype: The antigen is not known.

TCRdb re-called the reads with MiXCR, one entry per CDR3 protein. The sample records about 270,000 distinct CDR3 sequences, around 20% being singletons. This clonotype was obtained from a human donor in good health (CMV status not recorded). Some clones in this sample may be carry-over from other donors' samples. Sequenced here: cultured PBMCs, sampled from culture after CMV antigen stimulation. The chain links TRBV5-5 to TRBJ2-3, with D unclear. The chain's CDR3 is CASSLWSMDTQYF. In nucleotides, the CDR3 is TGTGCCAGCAGCTTGTGGTCGATGGATACGCAGTATTTT.